The 9 T cell receptor beta chains below were found in one sample sequenced in a study of OX40 agonist ivuxolimab in advanced cancers. TCRdb's table, derived via immunoSEQ multiplex PCR, lists solely in-frame clones and lacks some. The sample contains approximately 96,000 clones, 80% to 95% of which appear only once. The material sequenced was CD4+ or CD8+ T cells sorted from blood, taken in a trial of the OX40 agonist ivuxolimab. The origin of the receptors is an adult with an advanced solid tumor such as melanoma, head and neck, liver or kidney cancer.

The J gene is TRBJ2-5, the V gene TRBV2; maybe TRBD2 (5 bases). The CDR3 is 11 amino acids. The V end was cut by 6 bases, the J end by 9 bases, with 11 bases between. Germline-derived CDR1 and CDR2 are SNHLY and FYNNEI. CDR3 bases: TGTGCCAGCAGCTTGGCTAGCCCCCAGTACTTC. It specifies CASSLASPQYF.

The chain joins TRBV7-8 to TRBJ2-3; D is ambiguous. V was trimmed by 2 bases and J by 5 bases, leaving 8 bases between them. The CDR3 loop spans 13 amino acids. The V gene's germline CDR1 is SGHVS and CDR2 FQNEAQ. CDR3 DNA sequence: TGTGCCAGCAGCTTATCGGGTCGAGATACGCAGTATTTT. Its translation: CASSLSGRDTQYF.

The chain carries TRBV6-5 and TRBJ1-2; tentative D call: TRBD1 (5 bases). Germline V gene data show CDR1 as MNHEY and CDR2 as SVGAGI. Between the trimmed V and J ends, which lost 0 bases and 8 bases, there was a span of 7 bases. This CDR3 is 12 amino acids long. The CDR3 sequence: CASSYSGGGYTF. In nucleotides, the CDR3 is TGTGCCAGCAGTTACTCGGGGGGAGGCTACACCTTC.

The CDR3 region is CASSPLGQTNTGELFF. The CDR3 nucleotides read TGTGCCAGCTCACCACTCGGCCAAACTAACACCGGGGAGCTGTTTTTT. The V call is TRBV18, the J call TRBJ2-2, with D unclear. The CDR3 totals 16 residues. Germline CDR1 reads KGHSH; CDR2 reads LQKENI. Trimming took 1 base from V and 2 from J, leaving 11 bases between them.

In its sample, this clone was seen a few times. The V and J genes are TRBV29-1 and TRBJ1-5; 7 nucleotides line up with TRBD1. The CDR3 extends over 15 amino acids. The germline CDR1 and CDR2 sequences are SQVTM and ANQGSEA. The junction had 9 bases not matched to a gene; V was cut back by 5 bases and J by 2 bases. The CDR3 spells CSVTYNGQGNQPQHF. CDR3 coding DNA: TGCAGCGTTACTTATAACGGACAGGGCAATCAGCCCCAGCATTTT.

This clone has only one observation. The chain joins TRBV7-2 to TRBJ2-3, with D maybe TRBD1 (6 bases). In germline, CDR1 is SGHTA, CDR2 FQGNSA. Trimming removed 11 bases at V and 0 bases at J, with 15 bases between. This CDR3 is 14 amino acids long. CDR3 sequence: CASKWTESTDTQYF. CDR3 DNA sequence: TGTGCCTCAAAATGGACAGAGAGCACAGATACGCAGTATTTT.

The chain employs TRBV7-9 and TRBJ2-1, with 9 bases aligning to TRBD2. V lost 1 base to trimming and J lost 8 bases; unmatched junction nucleotides: 3. CDR1 and CDR2 (germline): SEHNR, FQNEAQ (reference sequence). The CDR3 is made up of 14 amino acids. The CDR3 DNA reads as TGTGCCAGCAGCTTAGGCCTAGCGGGATATGAGCAGTTCTTC. Its translation is CASSLGLAGYEQFF.

The chain carries TRBV19 and TRBJ2-5; D gene ambiguous. Germline V gives CDR1 LNHDA, CDR2 SQIVND (reference sequence). The CDR3 sequence is 14 residues long. The germline V and J ends were trimmed by 5 bases and 5 bases, with 15 bases remaining between them. Written as DNA, the CDR3 is TGTGCCAGTAGTCCGGTTGGCTTCCCCGAGACCCAGTACTTC. It specifies CASSPVGFPETQYF.

The rearrangement uses TRBV11-3 and TRBJ2-3; D possibly matches TRBD1 or TRBD2 (5 bases each). V dropped 0 bases and J dropped 2 bases, with 9 bases sitting between them. The germline V gene encodes CDR1 SGHNT and CDR2 YENEEA. There are 15 residues in the CDR3. DNA of the CDR3: TGTGCCAGCAGCTTAGAGGGACCTAACACAGATACGCAGTATTTT. This encodes CASSLEGPNTDTQYF.